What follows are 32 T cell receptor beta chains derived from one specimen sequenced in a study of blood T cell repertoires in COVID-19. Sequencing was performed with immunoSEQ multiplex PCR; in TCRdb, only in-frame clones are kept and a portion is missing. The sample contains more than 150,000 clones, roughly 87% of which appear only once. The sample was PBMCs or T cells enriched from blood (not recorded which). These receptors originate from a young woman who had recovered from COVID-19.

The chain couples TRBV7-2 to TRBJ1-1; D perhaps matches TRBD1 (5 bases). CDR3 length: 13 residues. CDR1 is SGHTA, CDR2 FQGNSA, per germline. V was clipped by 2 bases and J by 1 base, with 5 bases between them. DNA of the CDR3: TGTGCCAGCAGCTTACAGGGGAACACTGAAGCTTTCTTT. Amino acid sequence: CASSLQGNTEAFF.

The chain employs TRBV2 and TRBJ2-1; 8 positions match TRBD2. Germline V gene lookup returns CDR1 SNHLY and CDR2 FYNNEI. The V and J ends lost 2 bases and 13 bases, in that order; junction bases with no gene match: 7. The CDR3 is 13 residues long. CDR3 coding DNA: TGTGCCAGCAGTGAATCACGGGGGGGCAGTCAGTTCTTC. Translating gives CASSESRGGSQFF.

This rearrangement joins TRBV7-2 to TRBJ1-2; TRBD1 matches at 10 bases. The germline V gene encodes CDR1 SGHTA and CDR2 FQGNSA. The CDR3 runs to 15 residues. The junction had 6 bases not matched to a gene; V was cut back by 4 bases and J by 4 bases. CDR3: CASSSGTGAFYGYTF. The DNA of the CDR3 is TGTGCCAGCAGCTCCGGGACAGGGGCCTTCTATGGCTACACCTTC. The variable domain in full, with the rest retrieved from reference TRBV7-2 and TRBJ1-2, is GAGVSQSPSNKVTEKGKDVELRCDPISGHTALYWYRQSLGQGLEFLIYFQGNSAPDKSGLPSDRFSAERTGGSVSTLTIQRTQQEDSAVYLCASSSGTGAFYGYTFGSGTRLTVV.

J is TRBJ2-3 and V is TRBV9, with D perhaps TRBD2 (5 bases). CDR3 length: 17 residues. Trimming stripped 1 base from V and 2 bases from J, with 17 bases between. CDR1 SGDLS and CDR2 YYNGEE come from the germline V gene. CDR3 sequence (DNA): TGTGCCAGCAGCGTACCCCTAGGTTTCCTAGCCACAGATACGCAGTATTTT. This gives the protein CASSVPLGFLATDTQYF.

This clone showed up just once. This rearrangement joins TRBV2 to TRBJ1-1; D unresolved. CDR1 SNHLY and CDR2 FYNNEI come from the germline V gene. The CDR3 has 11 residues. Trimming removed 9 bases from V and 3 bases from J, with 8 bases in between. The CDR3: CASSVYTEAFF. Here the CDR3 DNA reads TGTGCCAGTTCGGTGTACACTGAAGCTTTCTTT.

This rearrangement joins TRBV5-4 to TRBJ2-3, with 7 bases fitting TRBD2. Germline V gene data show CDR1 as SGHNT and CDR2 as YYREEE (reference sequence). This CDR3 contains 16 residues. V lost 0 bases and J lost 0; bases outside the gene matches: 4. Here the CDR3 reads CASSLGAGASTDTQYF. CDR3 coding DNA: TGTGCCAGCAGCTTGGGGGCGGGAGCTAGCACAGATACGCAGTATTTT.

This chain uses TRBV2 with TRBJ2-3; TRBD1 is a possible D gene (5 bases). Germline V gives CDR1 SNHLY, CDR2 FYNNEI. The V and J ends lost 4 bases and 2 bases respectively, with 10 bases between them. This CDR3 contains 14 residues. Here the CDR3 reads CASSVRGITDTQYF. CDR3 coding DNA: TGTGCCAGCAGTGTAAGGGGAATCACAGATACGCAGTATTTT. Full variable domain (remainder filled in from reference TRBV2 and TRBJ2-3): EPEVTQTPSHQVTQMGQEVILRCVPISNHLYFYWYRQILGQKVEFLVSFYNNEISEKSEIFDDQFSVERPDGSNFTLKIRSTKLEDSAMYFCASSVRGITDTQYFGPGTRLTVL.

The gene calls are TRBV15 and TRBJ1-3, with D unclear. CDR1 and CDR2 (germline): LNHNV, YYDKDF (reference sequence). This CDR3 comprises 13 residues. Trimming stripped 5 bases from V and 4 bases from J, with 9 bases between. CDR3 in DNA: TGTGCCACCAGCCCCCCCCGGGGAAACACCATATATTTT. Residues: CATSPPRGNTIYF. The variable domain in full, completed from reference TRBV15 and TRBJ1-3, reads DAMVIQNPRYQVTQFGKPVTLSCSQTLNHNVMYWYQQKSSQAPKLLFHYYDKDFNNEADTPDNFQSRRPNTSFCFLDIRSPGLGDTAMYLCATSPPRGNTIYFGEGSWLTVV.

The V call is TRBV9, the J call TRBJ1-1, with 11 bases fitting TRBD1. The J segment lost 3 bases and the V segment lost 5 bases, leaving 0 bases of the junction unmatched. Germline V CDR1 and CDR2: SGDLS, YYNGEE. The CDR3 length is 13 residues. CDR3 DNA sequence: TGTGCCAGCAGGGGACAGGGGGACACTGAAGCTTTCTTT. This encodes CASRGQGDTEAFF.

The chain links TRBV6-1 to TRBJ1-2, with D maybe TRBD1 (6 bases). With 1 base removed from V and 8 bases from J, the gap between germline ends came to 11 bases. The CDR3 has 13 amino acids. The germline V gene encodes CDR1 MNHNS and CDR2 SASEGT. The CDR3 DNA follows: TGTGCCAGCAGTGAAGACAGGGATGACGGCTACACCTTC. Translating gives CASSEDRDDGYTF.

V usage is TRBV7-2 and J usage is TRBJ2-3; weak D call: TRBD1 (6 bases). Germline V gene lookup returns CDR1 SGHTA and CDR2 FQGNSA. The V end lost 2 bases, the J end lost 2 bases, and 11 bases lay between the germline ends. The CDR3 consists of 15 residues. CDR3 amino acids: CASSLRGTNTDTQYF. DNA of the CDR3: TGTGCCAGCAGCTTAAGGGGGACCAACACAGATACGCAGTATTTT.

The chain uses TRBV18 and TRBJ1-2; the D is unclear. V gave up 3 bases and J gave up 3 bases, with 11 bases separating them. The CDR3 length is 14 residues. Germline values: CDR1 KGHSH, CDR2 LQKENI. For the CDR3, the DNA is TGTGCCAGCTCACCCCCGACGGGTGACTATGGCTACACCTTC. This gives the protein CASSPPTGDYGYTF.

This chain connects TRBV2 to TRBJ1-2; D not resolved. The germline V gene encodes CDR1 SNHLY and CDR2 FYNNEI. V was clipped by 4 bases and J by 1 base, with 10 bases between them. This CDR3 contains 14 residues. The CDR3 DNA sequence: TGTGCCAGCAGTGTCCGGAGGAGTAACTATGGCTACACCTTC. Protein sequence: CASSVRRSNYGYTF.

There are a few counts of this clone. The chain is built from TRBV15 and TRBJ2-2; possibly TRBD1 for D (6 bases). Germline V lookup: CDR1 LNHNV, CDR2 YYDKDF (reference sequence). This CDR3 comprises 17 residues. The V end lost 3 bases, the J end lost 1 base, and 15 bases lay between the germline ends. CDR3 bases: TGTGCCACCAGCAGTGCCCTATGGGGGCGGAACACCGGGGAGCTGTTTTTT. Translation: CATSSALWGRNTGELFF.

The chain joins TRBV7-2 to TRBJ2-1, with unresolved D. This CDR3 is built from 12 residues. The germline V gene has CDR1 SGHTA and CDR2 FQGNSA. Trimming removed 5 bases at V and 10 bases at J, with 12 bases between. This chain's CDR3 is CASSAPIGEQFF. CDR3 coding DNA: TGTGCCAGCAGCGCACCTATCGGGGAGCAGTTCTTC.

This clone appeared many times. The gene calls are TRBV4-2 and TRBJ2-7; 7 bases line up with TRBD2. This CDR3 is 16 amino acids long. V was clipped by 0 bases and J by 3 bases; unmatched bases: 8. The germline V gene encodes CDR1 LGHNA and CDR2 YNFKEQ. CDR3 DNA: TGTGCCAGCAGCCAAGATTTCGAGCGGGGACTCTACGAGCAGTACTTC. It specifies CASSQDFERGLYEQYF.

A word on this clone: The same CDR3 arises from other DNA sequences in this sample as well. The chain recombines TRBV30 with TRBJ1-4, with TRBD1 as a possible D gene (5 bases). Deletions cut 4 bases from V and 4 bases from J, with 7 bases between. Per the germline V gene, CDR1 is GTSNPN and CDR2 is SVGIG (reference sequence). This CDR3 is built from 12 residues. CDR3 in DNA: TGTGCCTGGACAGGGATTAATGAAAAACTGTTTTTT. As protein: CAWTGINEKLFF.

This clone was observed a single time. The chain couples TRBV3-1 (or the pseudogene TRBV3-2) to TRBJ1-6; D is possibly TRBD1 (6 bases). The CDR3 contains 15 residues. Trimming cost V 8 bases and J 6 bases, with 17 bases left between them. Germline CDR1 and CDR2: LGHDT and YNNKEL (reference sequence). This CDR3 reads CASQEARGSNSPLHF. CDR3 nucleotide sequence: TGTGCCAGCCAGGAGGCCAGGGGATCTAATTCACCCCTCCACTTT.

Here the CDR3 DNA reads TGCGCCAGCAGCCAAGATCCGGTAGCGGGAGGTAGAAATGAGCAGTTCTTC. As protein: CASSQDPVAGGRNEQFF. The chain uses TRBV4-3 and TRBJ2-1, with 10 positions matching TRBD2. The V gene's germline CDR1 is LGHNA and CDR2 YSLEER. CDR3 length: 17 amino acids. V shed 0 bases and J 7 bases; nucleotides not matched to a gene: 9.

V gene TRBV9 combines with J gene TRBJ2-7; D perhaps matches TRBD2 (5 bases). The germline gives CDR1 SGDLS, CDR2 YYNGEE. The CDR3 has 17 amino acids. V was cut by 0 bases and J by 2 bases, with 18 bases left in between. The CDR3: CASSVGVGRMEAYEQYF. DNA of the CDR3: TGTGCCAGCAGCGTAGGGGTGGGCAGGATGGAGGCCTACGAGCAGTACTTC.

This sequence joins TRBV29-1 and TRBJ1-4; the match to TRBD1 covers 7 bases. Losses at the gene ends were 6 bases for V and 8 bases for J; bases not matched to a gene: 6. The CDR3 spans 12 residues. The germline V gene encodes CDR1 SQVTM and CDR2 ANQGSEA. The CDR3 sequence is CSVGRQGEKLFF. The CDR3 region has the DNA TGCAGCGTGGGCAGACAGGGAGAAAAACTGTTTTTT.

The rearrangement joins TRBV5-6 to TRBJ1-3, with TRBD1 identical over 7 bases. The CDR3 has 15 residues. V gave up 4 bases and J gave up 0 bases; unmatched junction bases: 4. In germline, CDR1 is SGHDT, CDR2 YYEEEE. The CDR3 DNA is TGTGCCAGCAGCAGACAGGGCTCCTCTGGAAACACCATATATTTT. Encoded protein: CASSRQGSSGNTIYF.

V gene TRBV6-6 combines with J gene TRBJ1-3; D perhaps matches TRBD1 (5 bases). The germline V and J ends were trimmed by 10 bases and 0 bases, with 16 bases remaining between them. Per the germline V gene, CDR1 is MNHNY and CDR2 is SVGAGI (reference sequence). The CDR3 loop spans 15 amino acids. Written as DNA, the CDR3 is TGTGCCACGGAAAAGACAGCAAGCTCTGGAAACACCATATATTTT. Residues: CATEKTASSGNTIYF.

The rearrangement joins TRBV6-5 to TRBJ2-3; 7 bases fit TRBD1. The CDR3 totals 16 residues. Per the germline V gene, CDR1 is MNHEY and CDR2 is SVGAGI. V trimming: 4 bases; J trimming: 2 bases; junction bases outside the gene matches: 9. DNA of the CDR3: TGTGCCAGCAGTTCGCCGAGGGGGCGGGTCACAGATACGCAGTATTTT. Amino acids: CASSSPRGRVTDTQYF.

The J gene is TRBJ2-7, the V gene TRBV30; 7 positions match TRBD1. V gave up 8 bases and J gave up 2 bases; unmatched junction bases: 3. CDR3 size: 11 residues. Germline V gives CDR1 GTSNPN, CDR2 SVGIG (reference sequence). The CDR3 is CAGTEAYEQYF. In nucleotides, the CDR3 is TGTGCCGGGACAGAGGCCTACGAGCAGTACTTC.

The CDR3, as DNA: TGTGCCAGCTCCCGGGAGGGCTGGGGCACTGAAGCTTTCTTT. Residues: CASSREGWGTEAFF. This chain uses TRBV18 with TRBJ1-1; no reliable D call. There are 14 residues in the CDR3. Trimming shortened V by 6 bases and J by 4 bases, and 15 bases separated the two germline ends. The V gene's germline CDR1 is KGHSH and CDR2 LQKENI.

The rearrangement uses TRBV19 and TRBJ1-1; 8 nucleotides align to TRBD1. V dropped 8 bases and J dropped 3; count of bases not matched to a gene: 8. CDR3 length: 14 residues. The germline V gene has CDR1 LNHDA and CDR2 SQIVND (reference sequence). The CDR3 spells CASVDRGGDTEAFF. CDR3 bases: TGTGCCAGTGTCGACAGGGGCGGGGACACTGAAGCTTTCTTT.

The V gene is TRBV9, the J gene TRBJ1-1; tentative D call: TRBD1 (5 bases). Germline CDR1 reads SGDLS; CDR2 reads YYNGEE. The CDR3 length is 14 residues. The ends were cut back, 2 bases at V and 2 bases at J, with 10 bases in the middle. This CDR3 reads CASSVDQGNTEAFF. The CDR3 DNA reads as TGTGCCAGCAGCGTTGACCAGGGTAACACTGAAGCTTTCTTT.

CDR3 region: CSVDPLGSGRGYNEQFF. As DNA, the CDR3 is TGCAGCGTTGATCCTCTGGGTAGCGGGAGAGGGTACAATGAGCAGTTCTTC. This rearrangement joins TRBV29-1 to TRBJ2-1; 9 nucleotides align to TRBD2. The trim removed 3 bases at V and 4 bases at J, leaving 13 bases unmatched. The CDR3 is 17 residues long. Germline assignment: CDR1 SQVTM and CDR2 ANQGSEA.

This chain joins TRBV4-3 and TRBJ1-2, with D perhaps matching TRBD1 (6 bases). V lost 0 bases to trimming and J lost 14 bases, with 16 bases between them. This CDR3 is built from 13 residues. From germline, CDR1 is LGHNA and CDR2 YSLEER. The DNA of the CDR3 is TGCGCCAGCAGCCAAGATTCACAGGGCCGCGAAACCTTC. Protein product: CASSQDSQGRETF.

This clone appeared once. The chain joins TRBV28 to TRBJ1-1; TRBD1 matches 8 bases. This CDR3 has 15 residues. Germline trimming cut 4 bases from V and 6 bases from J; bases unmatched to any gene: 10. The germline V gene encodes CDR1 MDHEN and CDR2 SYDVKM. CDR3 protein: CASSSTGGRGAEAFF. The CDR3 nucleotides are TGTGCCAGCAGTTCTACAGGGGGGAGAGGCGCTGAAGCTTTCTTT.

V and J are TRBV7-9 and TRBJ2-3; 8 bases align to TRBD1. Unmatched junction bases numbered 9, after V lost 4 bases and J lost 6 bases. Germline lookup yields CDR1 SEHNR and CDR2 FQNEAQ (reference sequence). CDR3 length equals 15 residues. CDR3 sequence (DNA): TGTGCCAGCAGCTCCCGCGCAGGGGGCAGGGATACGCAGTATTTT. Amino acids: CASSSRAGGRDTQYF.